The 20 T cell receptor beta chains below come from one sample, sequenced in a study of blood T cell repertoires in COVID-19. Produced via immunoSEQ multiplex PCR; TCRdb's table is partial and in-frame only. The sample holds some 120,000 clones; roughly nine tenths are singletons and the top ten take roughly 4.5%. Sequenced material: peripheral blood. Receptor source: a man aged 55 to 70 with COVID-19, enrolled during active disease.

CDR3 in amino acids: CASSREWSEDEQFF. The CDR3 DNA reads as TGTGCCAGCTCGCGGGAGTGGTCTGAGGATGAGCAGTTCTTC. J is TRBJ2-1 and V is TRBV7-3, with 7 nucleotides matching TRBD2. The CDR3 length is 14 residues. V shed 8 bases, J shed 8 bases, and the junction held 12 bases outside the gene matches. Germline V gene sequence: CDR1 SGHTA, CDR2 FQGTGA.

The rearrangement links TRBV6-6 to TRBJ1-2, with D perhaps matching TRBD1 (5 bases). Trimming cost V 7 bases and J 4 bases, with 19 bases left between them. This CDR3 has 15 residues. The germline V gene has CDR1 MNHNY and CDR2 SVGAGI (reference sequence). The CDR3 protein is CASNRGRALGYGYTF. The CDR3 DNA reads TGTGCCAGCAATCGCGGCAGGGCCCTAGGCTATGGCTACACCTTC.

This clone has just one count. The chain is built from TRBV18 and TRBJ1-1; no reliable D call. The germline V and J ends were trimmed by 0 bases and 4 bases, with 6 bases remaining between them. The V gene's germline CDR1 is KGHSH and CDR2 LQKENI. The CDR3 sequence is 13 residues long. The CDR3 loop is CASSPPRPTEAFF. CDR3 DNA: TGTGCCAGCTCACCACCGCGGCCCACTGAAGCTTTCTTT.

This clone was seen just once. The chain recombines TRBV30 with TRBJ2-4; TRBD1 might be the D (6 bases). This CDR3 is 13 amino acids long. Trimming took 5 bases from V and 8 from J, leaving 16 bases between them. Germline V gives CDR1 GTSNPN, CDR2 SVGIG (reference sequence). For the CDR3, the DNA is TGTGCCTGGGCCAGGGGCCCGCGGGACATTCAGTACTTC. Translating it yields CAWARGPRDIQYF.

The chain uses TRBV24-1 and TRBJ2-5; tentative D call: TRBD2 (6 bases). V was pared by 3 bases and J by 2 bases, with 12 bases between. Germline V gives CDR1 KGHDR, CDR2 SFDVKD. The CDR3 consists of 15 residues. The CDR3 DNA reads TGTGCCACCAGTGATCCCTCCGGGGGACAAGAGACCCAGTACTTC. It translates to CATSDPSGGQETQYF.

The V gene is TRBV10-1, the J gene TRBJ2-7, with D possibly being TRBD1 (6 bases). Germline V gene data show CDR1 as WNHNN and CDR2 as SYGVQD (reference sequence). This CDR3 contains 11 residues. Trimming pared 4 bases from V and 7 bases from J, leaving 8 bases between. DNA for the CDR3: TGCGCCAGCAGTGGTACAGGGGAGCAGTACTTC. This encodes CASSGTGEQYF.

The chain links TRBV11-2 to TRBJ2-7; TRBD1 matches at 7 bases. Germline assignment: CDR1 SGHAT and CDR2 FQNNGV. V shed 1 base and J 2 bases; nucleotides not matched to a gene: 2. This CDR3 is built from 14 residues. The CDR3 coding sequence is TGTGCCAGCAGCTTAGCCGGGACAGCCTACGAGCAGTACTTC. It is translated as CASSLAGTAYEQYF.

CDR3 in amino acids: CASIEGVGNEQYF. In nucleotides, the CDR3 is TGTGCCAGCATCGAAGGGGTTGGGAACGAGCAGTACTTC. This chain connects TRBV28 to TRBJ2-7; D is perhaps TRBD1 (5 bases). Germline V CDR1 and CDR2: MDHEN, SYDVKM. Trimming removed 7 bases from V and 5 bases from J, with 15 bases in between. This CDR3 contains 13 residues.

The table lists this clone with many counts. The rearrangement links TRBV9 to TRBJ2-5, with 7 bases that match TRBD1. J lost 5 bases, V lost 4 bases, and 8 bases had no gene match. The V gene's germline CDR1 is SGDLS and CDR2 YYNGEE. This CDR3 contains 14 residues. CDR3 sequence: CASSTGEGVETQYF. As DNA, the CDR3 is TGTGCCAGCAGCACAGGGGAAGGGGTGGAGACCCAGTACTTC.

The chain carries TRBV18 and TRBJ1-4; possible D gene TRBD1, 6 bases. The germline gives CDR1 KGHSH, CDR2 LQKENI. The length of the CDR3 is 15 residues. Trimming shortened V by 3 bases and J by 4 bases, and 12 bases separated the two germline ends. In DNA form, the CDR3 reads TGTGCCAGCTCACCGACGGGGGGCCATAATGAAAAACTGTTTTTT. This translates into CASSPTGGHNEKLFF.

The chain has TRBV2 and TRBJ2-2; 8 nucleotides agree with TRBD1. The V gene end was trimmed by 3 bases and the J gene end by 4 bases; junction bases not matched to a gene: 7. Germline values: CDR1 SNHLY, CDR2 FYNNEI. The length of the CDR3 is 16 residues. The CDR3 DNA is TGTGCCAGCAGTGACGGACAGGGTGTCGTCACCGGGGAGCTGTTTTTT. Protein sequence: CASSDGQGVVTGELFF.

The genes are TRBV7-8 and TRBJ2-3, with a weak D call TRBD2 (6 bases). Trimming shortened V by 5 bases and J by 1 base, and 10 bases separated the two germline ends. Germline V CDR1 and CDR2: SGHVS, FQNEAQ. This CDR3 is 14 amino acids long. The CDR3 loop is CASSPGTGTDTQYF. The DNA for the CDR3 is TGTGCCAGCAGCCCTGGGACTGGCACAGATACGCAGTATTTT. Full variable domain (outside the CDR3, taken from reference TRBV7-8 and TRBJ2-3): GAGVSQSPRYKVAKRGQDVALRCDPISGHVSLFWYQQALGQGPEFLTYFQNEAQLDKSGLPSDRFFAERPEGSVSTLKIQRTQQEDSAVYLCASSPGTGTDTQYFGPGTRLTVL.

V usage is TRBV4-3 and J usage is TRBJ1-4; 8 bases are a match to TRBD1. With 4 bases clipped from V and 6 bases from J, the junction kept 13 bases outside the gene matches. The CDR3 is made up of 17 amino acids. The V gene's germline CDR1 is LGHNA and CDR2 YSLEER. In DNA, the CDR3 is TGCGCCAGCAGCCTCGGATCCCTCAGGGGGCATGATGAAAAACTGTTTTTT. This codes for CASSLGSLRGHDEKLFF.

The gene calls are TRBV28 and TRBJ1-1; 8 bases line up with TRBD1. The CDR3 contains 16 residues. Germline CDR1 MDHEN, CDR2 SYDVKM. V shed 6 bases, J shed 1 base, and the junction held 10 bases outside the gene matches. CDR3 region: CASSPGGLIGNTEAFF. The CDR3 DNA follows: TGTGCCAGCAGCCCAGGGGGCCTAATTGGGAACACTGAAGCTTTCTTT.

This CDR3 reads CASSLARLDTQYF. The CDR3 DNA sequence: TGTGCCAGCAGCTTAGCGCGGTTAGATACGCAGTATTTT. This rearrangement joins TRBV7-2 to TRBJ2-3; no reliable D call. Deletions cut 0 bases from V and 5 bases from J, with 6 bases between. Germline V gene data show CDR1 as SGHTA and CDR2 as FQGNSA. This CDR3 spans 13 amino acids.

This rearrangement joins TRBV29-1 to TRBJ2-7; TRBD1 is a possible D gene (5 bases). The CDR3 loop spans 11 amino acids. The V gene's germline CDR1 is SQVTM and CDR2 ANQGSEA. Trimming removed 5 bases from V and 0 bases from J, with 5 bases in between. CDR3 residues: CSVQGSYEQYF. Written as DNA, the CDR3 is TGCAGCGTTCAGGGCTCCTACGAGCAGTACTTC.

This sequence joins TRBV5-1 and TRBJ1-2; TRBD1 might be the D (5 bases). This CDR3 comprises 13 residues. Germline V lookup: CDR1 SGHRS, CDR2 YFSETQ. V was clipped by 0 bases and J by 4 bases, with 7 bases between them. This CDR3 is CASSLETGYGYTF. The CDR3 coding sequence is TGCGCCAGCAGCTTGGAAACAGGCTATGGCTACACCTTC. Based on the CDR3 plus reference TRBV5-1 and TRBJ1-2, the full variable domain is KAGVTQTPRYLIKTRGQQVTLSCSPISGHRSVSWYQQTPGQGLQFLFEYFSETQRNKGNFPGRFSGRQFSNSRSEMNVSTLELGDSALYLCASSLETGYGYTFGSGTRLTVV.

J is TRBJ2-1 and V is TRBV5-1; 9 nucleotides align to TRBD2. Germline V gene lookup returns CDR1 SGHRS and CDR2 YFSETQ. The CDR3 has 16 residues. V shed 0 bases and J 5 bases; nucleotides not matched to a gene: 6. Written as DNA, the CDR3 is TGCGCCAGCAGCTTGGCCACGGTAGCGGGAGACAATGAGCAGTTCTTC. This gives the protein CASSLATVAGDNEQFF. The complete variable domain, with remaining parts taken from reference TRBV5-1 and TRBJ2-1, reads KAGVTQTPRYLIKTRGQQVTLSCSPISGHRSVSWYQQTPGQGLQFLFEYFSETQRNKGNFPGRFSGRQFSNSRSEMNVSTLELGDSALYLCASSLATVAGDNEQFFGPGTRLTVL.

The rearrangement joins TRBV6-5 to TRBJ1-5; D is unresolved. V shed 6 bases and J shed 8 bases, with 14 bases lying between them. Germline V gene data show CDR1 as MNHEY and CDR2 as SVGAGI. There are 13 residues in the CDR3. The CDR3 nucleotides read TGTGCCAGCAGACCCCCGGGCGGGGAGCCCCAGCATTTT. It encodes CASRPPGGEPQHF.

This chain links TRBV5-4 with TRBJ2-7; 9 positions match TRBD1. Germline V lookup: CDR1 SGHNT, CDR2 YYREEE (reference sequence). V lost 4 bases and J lost 3; bases outside the gene matches: 5. This CDR3 is built from 14 residues. CDR3 loop: CASSTGQGLYEQYF. CDR3 nucleotides: TGTGCCAGCAGCACCGGACAGGGGCTCTACGAGCAGTACTTC. Looking up the rest from reference TRBV5-4 and TRBJ2-7 gives the full variable domain: ETGVTQSPTHLIKTRGQQVTLRCSSQSGHNTVSWYQQALGQGPQFIFQYYREEENGRGNFPPRFSGLQFPNYSSELNVNALELDDSALYLCASSTGQGLYEQYFGPGTRLTVT.